This T cell receptor (beta chain) derives from a study of blood T cell repertoires in COVID-19 (dated by TCRdb to the early 2020s). At the level of the whole study: The collaborator samples originated in the United States, Italy and Spain and spanned the acute and convalescent phases of COVID-19. The material from the prospective study consisted of cDNA or gDNA derived from T cells, B-cell-depleted T cells, or PBMCs. The repertoires were released in a freely available public database intended as a resource for research on the immune response to SARS-CoV-2. Samples came from the ongoing ImmuneRACE study (first 160 participants) plus 1,254 subjects from 6 global collaborators. Deeply sampled blood TCRbeta repertoires from subjects exposed to, actively infected with, or recovered from COVID-19 were included in the dataset. Where HLA class I and class II types were available, the types were taken from metadata supplied by the sample provider, not from assay-based typing. A de-identified subject ID, COVID-19 status, age in years and sex were almost always included in the sample metadata.

Study-wide findings and limitations: The quantity of clinical and demographic metadata differed by source and by participant and was supplied without curation.

Collaborating institutions collected whole blood in K2EDTA tubes following their own protocols. For TCRbeta analysis, collaborator samples were shipped as frozen whole blood, as isolated PBMCs, or as DNA extracted from either sample type. TCRbeta CDR3 regions were amplified from genomic DNA by means of the immunoSEQ Assay, a bias-controlled multiplex PCR. As for the original processing: The number of nucleated cells in each sample was estimated by amplification of reference gene primers within the assay. Sequence reads were collapsed and filtered to measure the absolute abundance of every unique TCRbeta CDR3 rearrangement. For each sample, productive Simpson clonality was calculated by taking the square root of Simpson's diversity index across productive rearrangements. Not all clones reach the TCRdb copy of this immuneACCESS table, which keeps in-frame sequences only. Checked studies attribute under half of the gap to unresolved V genes and leave the rest unexplained. V, J and clone size are those of that table, while D and trimming were read from the DNA. The sample includes over 200,000 clones, with 88% observed a single time. The ten top clones hold around 2.9% of the sample.

This clone appeared once. The antigen it binds to is not known. No quality values exist for individual bases; no much larger clone is one base distant. The sequencing input was peripheral blood. This clonotype was obtained from a woman aged 55-75 years with acute or convalescent COVID-19.

The CDR3 protein sequence reads: CASSPPLRTGRDGAFF. In nucleotides, the sequence is TGTGCCAGCTCACCACCCCTTCGGACAGGGAGGGATGGTGCTTTCTTT. The chain joins TRBV18 to TRBJ1-1; 8 central nucleotides agree with TRBD1. The germline V gene gives CDR1 as KGHSH and CDR2 as LQKENI. Trimming leaves V shorter by 0 bases and J shorter by 11 bases, with the junction holding 14 bases beyond the gene matches. There are 16 amino acids in the CDR3, from cysteine to phenylalanine inclusive. Only the CDR3 DNA is retained, 48 bases long and in frame from the first base.